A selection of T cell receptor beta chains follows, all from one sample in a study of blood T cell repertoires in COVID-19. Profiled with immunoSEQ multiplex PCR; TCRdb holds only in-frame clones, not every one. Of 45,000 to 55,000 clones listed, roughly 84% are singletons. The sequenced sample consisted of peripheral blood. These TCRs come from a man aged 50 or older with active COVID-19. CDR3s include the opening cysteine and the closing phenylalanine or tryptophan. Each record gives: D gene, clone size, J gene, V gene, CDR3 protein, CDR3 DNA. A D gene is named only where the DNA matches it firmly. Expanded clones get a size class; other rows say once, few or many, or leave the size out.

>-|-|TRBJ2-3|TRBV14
CASSQVKTPSTDTQYF
TGTGCCAGCAGCCAAGTAAAGACTCCTAGCACAGATACGCAGTATTTT
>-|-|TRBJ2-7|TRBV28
CASSFSGSSYEQYF
TGTGCCAGCAGTTTTTCAGGTAGCTCCTACGAGCAGTACTTC
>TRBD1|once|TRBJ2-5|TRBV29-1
CSVDSLDRAFQETQYF
TGCAGCGTTGATTCCCTAGACAGGGCCTTTCAAGAGACCCAGTACTTC
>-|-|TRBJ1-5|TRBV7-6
CASSFLSGPQHF
TGTGCCAGCAGCTTCCTATCAGGGCCCCAGCATTTT
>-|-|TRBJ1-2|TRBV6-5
CASRAGLNYGYTF
TGTGCCAGCAGGGCAGGCCTTAACTATGGCTACACCTTC
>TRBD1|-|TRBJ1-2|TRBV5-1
CASSPQGARNYGYTF
TGCGCCAGCAGCCCACAGGGGGCACGGAACTATGGCTACACCTTC
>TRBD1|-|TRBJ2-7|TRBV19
CASSPTGQGGSEQYF
TGTGCCAGTAGTCCCACGGGACAGGGGGGGTCCGAGCAGTACTTC
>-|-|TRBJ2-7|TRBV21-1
CASSKGVPGGSYEQYF
TGTGCCAGCAGCAAAGGGGTCCCAGGGGGGTCCTACGAGCAGTACTTC
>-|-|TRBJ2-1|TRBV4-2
CASSQDRRGVYNEQFF
TGTGCCAGCAGCCAAGATAGGCGCGGGGTCTACAATGAGCAGTTCTTC
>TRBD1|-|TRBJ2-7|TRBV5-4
CASSLGGTAAREQYF
TGTGCCAGCAGCTTGGGTGGGACAGCCGCCAGGGAGCAGTACTTC
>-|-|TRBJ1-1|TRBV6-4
CASRRTADNTEAFF
TGTGCCAGCAGACGGACAGCTGATAACACTGAAGCTTTCTTT
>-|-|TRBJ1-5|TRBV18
CASSPSLFVEPQHF
TGTGCCAGCTCTCCGAGCTTATTCGTGGAGCCCCAGCATTTT
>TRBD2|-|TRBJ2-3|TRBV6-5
CASSWGTSGTDTQYF
TGTGCCAGCAGTTGGGGGACTAGCGGCACAGATACGCAGTATTTT
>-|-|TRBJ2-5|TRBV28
CGTEGGYQETQYF
TGTGGGACAGAGGGGGGGTACCAAGAGACCCAGTACTTC
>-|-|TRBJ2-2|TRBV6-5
CASSYARTGELFF
TGTGCCAGCAGTTACGCACGGACCGGGGAGCTGTTTTTT
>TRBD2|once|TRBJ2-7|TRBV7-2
CASSRGTSGEHYEQYF
TGTGCCAGCAGCAGGGGGACTAGCGGGGAACACTACGAGCAGTACTTC
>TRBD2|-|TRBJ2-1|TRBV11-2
CASSYRSGGSYNEQFF
TGTGCCAGCAGCTACCGTAGCGGGGGTTCCTACAATGAGCAGTTCTTC
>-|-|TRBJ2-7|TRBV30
CAWSVLGYPREQYF
TGTGCCTGGAGTGTACTAGGGTATCCACGGGAGCAGTACTTC
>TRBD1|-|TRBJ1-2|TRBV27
CASSWTGGNYGYTF
TGTGCCAGCAGTTGGACAGGGGGCAACTATGGCTACACCTTC
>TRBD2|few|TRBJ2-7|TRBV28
CASTDGGSYEQYF
TGTGCCAGCACCGACGGCGGGAGCTACGAGCAGTACTTC
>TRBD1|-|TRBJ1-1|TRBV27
CASSGQVNTEAFF
TGTGCCAGCAGCGGACAGGTGAACACTGAAGCTTTCTTT
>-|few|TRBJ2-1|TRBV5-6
CASSLGITSYNEQFF
TGTGCCAGCAGCTTGGGAATCACTTCTTACAATGAGCAGTTCTTC
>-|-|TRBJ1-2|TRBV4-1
CASSPTGTHMGGYTF
TGCGCCAGCAGCCCCACAGGTACCCATATGGGCGGCTACACCTTC
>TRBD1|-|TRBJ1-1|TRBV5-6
CASSGRDRAVTEAFF
TGTGCCAGCAGCGGCCGGGACAGGGCTGTCACTGAAGCTTTCTTT
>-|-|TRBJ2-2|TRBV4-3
CASSQDTRTGELFF
TGCGCCAGCAGCCAAGATACCAGGACCGGGGAGCTGTTTTTT
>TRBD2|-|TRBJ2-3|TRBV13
CASSVRTSGTDTQYF
TGTGCCAGCAGCGTTAGGACTAGCGGGACAGATACGCAGTATTTT
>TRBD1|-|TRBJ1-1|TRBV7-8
CASSRRDRGGTEAFF
TGTGCCAGCAGCCGCCGGGACAGGGGGGGCACTGAAGCTTTCTTT